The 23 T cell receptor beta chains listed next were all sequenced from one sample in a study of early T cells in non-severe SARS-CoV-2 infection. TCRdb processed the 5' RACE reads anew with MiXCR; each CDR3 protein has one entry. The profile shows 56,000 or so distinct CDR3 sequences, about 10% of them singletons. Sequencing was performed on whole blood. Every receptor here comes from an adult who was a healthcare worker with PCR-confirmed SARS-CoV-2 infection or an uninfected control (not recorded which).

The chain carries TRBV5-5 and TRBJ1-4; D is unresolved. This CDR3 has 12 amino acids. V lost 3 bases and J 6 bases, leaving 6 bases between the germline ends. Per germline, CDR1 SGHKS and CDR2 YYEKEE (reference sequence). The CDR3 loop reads CASSSPYEKLFF. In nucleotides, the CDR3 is TGTGCCAGCAGCTCACCATATGAAAAACTGTTTTTT.

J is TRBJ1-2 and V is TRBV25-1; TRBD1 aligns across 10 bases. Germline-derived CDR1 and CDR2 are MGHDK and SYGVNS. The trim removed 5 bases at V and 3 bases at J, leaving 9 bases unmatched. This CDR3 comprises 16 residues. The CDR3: CASSPRGGTGDYGYTF. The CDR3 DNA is TGTGCCAGCAGTCCAAGGGGCGGGACAGGGGACTATGGCTACACCTTC.

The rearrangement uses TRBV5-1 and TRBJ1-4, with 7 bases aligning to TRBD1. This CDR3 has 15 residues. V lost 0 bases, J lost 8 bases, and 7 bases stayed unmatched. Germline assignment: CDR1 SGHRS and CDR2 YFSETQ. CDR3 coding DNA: TGCGCCAGCAGCTTGGTTGACAGGGAGGAAGAAAAACTGTTTTTT. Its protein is CASSLVDREEEKLFF. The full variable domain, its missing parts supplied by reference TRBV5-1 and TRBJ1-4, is KAGVTQTPRYLIKTRGQQVTLSCSPISGHRSVSWYQQTPGQGLQFLFEYFSETQRNKGNFPGRFSGRQFSNSRSEMNVSTLELGDSALYLCASSLVDREEEKLFFGSGTQLSVL.

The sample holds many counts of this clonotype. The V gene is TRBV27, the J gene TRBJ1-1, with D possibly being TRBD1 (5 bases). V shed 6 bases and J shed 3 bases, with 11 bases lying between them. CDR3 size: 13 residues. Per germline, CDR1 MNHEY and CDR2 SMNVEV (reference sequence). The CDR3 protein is CASRKGPHTEAFF. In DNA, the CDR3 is TGTGCCAGCAGAAAGGGGCCACACACTGAAGCTTTCTTT.

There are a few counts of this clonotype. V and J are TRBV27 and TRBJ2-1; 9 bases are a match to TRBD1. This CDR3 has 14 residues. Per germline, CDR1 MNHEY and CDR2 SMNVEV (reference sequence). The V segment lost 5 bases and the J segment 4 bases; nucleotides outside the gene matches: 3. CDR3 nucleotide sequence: TGTGCCAGCAGTCAGGACAGGGGATACAATGAGCAGTTCTTC. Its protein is CASSQDRGYNEQFF.

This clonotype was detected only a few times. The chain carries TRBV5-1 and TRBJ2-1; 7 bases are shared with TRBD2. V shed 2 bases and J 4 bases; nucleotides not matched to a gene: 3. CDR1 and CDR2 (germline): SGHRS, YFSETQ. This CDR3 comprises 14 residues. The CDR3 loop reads CASSFAGEYNEQFF. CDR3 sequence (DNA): TGCGCCAGCAGCTTTGCGGGAGAGTACAATGAGCAGTTCTTC. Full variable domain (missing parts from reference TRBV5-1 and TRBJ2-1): KAGVTQTPRYLIKTRGQQVTLSCSPISGHRSVSWYQQTPGQGLQFLFEYFSETQRNKGNFPGRFSGRQFSNSRSEMNVSTLELGDSALYLCASSFAGEYNEQFFGPGTRLTVL.

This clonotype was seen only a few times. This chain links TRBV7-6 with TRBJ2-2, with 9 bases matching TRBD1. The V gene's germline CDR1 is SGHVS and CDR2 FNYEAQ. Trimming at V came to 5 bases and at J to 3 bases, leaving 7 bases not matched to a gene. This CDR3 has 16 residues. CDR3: CASSQGQGIDTGELFF. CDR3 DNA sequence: TGTGCCAGCAGCCAAGGACAGGGGATTGACACCGGGGAGCTGTTTTTT.

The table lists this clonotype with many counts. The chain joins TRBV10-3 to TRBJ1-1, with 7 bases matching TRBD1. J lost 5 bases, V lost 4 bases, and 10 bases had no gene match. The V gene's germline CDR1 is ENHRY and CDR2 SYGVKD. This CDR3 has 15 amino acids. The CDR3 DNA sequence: TGTGCCATCAGTGCGGCAGGGGGTCGGGGGACTGAAGCTTTCTTT. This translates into CAISAAGGRGTEAFF.

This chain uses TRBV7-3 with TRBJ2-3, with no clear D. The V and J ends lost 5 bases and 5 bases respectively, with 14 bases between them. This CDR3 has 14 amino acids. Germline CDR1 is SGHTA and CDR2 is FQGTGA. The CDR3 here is CASSNLRGEDTQYF. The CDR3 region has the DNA TGTGCCAGCAGCAACCTCCGTGGAGAAGATACGCAGTATTTT. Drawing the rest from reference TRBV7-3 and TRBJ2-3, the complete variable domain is GAGVSQTPSNKVTEKGKYVELRCDPISGHTALYWYRQSLGQGPEFLIYFQGTGAADDSGLPNDRFFAVRPEGSVSTLKIQRTERGDSAVYLCASSNLRGEDTQYFGPGTRLTVL.

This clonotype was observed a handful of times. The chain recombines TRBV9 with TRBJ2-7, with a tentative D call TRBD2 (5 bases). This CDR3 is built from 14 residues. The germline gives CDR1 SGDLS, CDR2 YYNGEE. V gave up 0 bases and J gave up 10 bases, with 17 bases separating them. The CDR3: CASSVVSSGSEQYF. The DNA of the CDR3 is TGTGCCAGCAGCGTAGTTAGCTCGGGGAGCGAACAGTACTTC.

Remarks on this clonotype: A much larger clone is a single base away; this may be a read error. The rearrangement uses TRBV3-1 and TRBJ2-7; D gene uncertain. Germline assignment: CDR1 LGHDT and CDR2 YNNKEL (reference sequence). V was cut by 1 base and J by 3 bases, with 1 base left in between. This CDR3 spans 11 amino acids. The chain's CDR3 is CASSQGYEQYF. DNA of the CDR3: TGTGCCAGCAGCCAAGGCTACGAGCAGTACTTC.

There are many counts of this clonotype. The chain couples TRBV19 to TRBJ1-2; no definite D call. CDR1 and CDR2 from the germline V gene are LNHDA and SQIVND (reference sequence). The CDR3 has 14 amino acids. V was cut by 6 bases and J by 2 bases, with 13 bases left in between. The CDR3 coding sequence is TGTGCCAGTAGGGGCCTCAGCTCCAACTATGGCTACACCTTC. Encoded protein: CASRGLSSNYGYTF.

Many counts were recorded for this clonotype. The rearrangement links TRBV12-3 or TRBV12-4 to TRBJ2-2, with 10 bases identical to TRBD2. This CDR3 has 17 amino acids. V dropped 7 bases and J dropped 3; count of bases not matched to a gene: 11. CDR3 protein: CASTTAPAGGDTGELFF. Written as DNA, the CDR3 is TGTGCCAGCACCACGGCCCCAGCGGGAGGGGACACCGGGGAGCTGTTTTTT.

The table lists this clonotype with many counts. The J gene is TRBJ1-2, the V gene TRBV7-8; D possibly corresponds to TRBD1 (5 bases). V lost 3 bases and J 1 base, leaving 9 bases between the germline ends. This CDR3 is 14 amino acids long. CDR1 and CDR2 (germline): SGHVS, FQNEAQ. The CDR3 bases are TGTGCCAGCAGCTTGGGGGGTTATAACTATGGCTACACCTTC. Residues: CASSLGGYNYGYTF.

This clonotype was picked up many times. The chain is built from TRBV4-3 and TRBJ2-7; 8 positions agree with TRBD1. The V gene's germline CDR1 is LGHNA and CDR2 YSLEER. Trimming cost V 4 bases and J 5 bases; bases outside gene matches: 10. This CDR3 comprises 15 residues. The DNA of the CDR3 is TGCGCCAGCAGCCCCCGAGGGCAGGGGGCGGACGAGCAGTACTTC. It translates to CASSPRGQGADEQYF.

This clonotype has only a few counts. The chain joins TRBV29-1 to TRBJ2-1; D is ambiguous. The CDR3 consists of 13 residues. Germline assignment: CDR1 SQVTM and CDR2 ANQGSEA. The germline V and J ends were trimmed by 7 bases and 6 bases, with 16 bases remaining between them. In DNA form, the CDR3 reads TGCAGCGGCGTCGCCAACCTAGGCAATGAGCAGTTCTTC. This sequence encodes CSGVANLGNEQFF.

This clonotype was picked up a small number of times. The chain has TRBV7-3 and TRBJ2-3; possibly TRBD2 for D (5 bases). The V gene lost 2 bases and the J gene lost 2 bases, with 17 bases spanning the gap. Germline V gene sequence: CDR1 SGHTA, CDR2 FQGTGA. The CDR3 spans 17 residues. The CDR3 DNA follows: TGTGCCAGCAGCTTATCGGACTCCTGGGTTGACACAGATACGCAGTATTTT. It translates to CASSLSDSWVDTDTQYF.

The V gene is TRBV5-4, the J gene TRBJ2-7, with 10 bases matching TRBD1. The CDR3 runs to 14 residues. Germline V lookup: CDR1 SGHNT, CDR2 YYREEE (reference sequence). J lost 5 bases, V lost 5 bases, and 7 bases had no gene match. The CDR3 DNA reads TGTGCCAGCAGTTGGGACAGGGGCGCCCACGAGCAGTACTTC. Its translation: CASSWDRGAHEQYF.

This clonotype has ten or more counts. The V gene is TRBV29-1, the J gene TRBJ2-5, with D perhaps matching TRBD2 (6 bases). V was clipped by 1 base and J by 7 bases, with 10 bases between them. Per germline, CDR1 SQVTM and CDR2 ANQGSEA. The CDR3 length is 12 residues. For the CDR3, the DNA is TGCAGCGTTGAAGCCGTCGGGGGGACCCAGTACTTC. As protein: CSVEAVGGTQYF.

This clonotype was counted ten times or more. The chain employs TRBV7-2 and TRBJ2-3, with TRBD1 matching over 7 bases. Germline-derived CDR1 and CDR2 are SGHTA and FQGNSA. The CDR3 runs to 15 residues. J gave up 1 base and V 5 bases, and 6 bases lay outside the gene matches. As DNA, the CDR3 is TGTGCCAGCAGCGAGGCAACAGGGGGCACAGATACGCAGTATTTT. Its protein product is CASSEATGGTDTQYF.

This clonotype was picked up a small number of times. The CDR3 reads CASSLAGTHYEQYF. CDR3 sequence (DNA): TGTGCCAGCAGCTTAGCGGGTACCCACTACGAGCAGTACTTC. This chain uses TRBV25-1 with TRBJ2-7, with 7 bases aligning to TRBD2. Germline CDR1 and CDR2: MGHDK and SYGVNS. The CDR3 runs 14 residues. After removal of 6 bases from V and 3 bases from J, the junction contained 8 bases not matched to a gene.

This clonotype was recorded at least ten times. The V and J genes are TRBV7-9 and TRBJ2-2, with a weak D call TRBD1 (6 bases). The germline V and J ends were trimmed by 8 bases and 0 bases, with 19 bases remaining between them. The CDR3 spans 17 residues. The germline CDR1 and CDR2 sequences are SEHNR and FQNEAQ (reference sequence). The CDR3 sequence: CASRGGLHPSNTGELFF. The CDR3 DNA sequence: TGTGCCAGCCGTGGGGGCCTGCATCCGTCGAACACCGGGGAGCTGTTTTTT.

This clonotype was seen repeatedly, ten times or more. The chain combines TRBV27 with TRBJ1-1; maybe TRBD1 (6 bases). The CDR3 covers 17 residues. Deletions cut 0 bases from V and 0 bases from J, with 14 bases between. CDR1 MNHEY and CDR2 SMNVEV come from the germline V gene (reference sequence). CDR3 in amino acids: CASSLSVTGLLNTEAFF. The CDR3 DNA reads TGTGCCAGCAGTTTATCGGTTACAGGGCTATTGAACACTGAAGCTTTCTTT.